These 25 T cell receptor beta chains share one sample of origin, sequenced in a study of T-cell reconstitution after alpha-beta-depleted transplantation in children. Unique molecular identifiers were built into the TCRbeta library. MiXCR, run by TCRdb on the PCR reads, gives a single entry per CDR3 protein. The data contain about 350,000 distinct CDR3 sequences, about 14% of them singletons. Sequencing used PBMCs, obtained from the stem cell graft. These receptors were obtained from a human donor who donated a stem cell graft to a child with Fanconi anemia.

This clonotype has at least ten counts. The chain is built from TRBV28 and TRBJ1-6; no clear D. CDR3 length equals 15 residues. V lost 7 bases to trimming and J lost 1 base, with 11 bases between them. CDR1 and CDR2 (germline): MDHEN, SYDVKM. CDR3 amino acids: CASKGKLSYNSPLHF. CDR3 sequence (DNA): TGTGCCAGCAAGGGCAAGTTGTCCTATAATTCACCCCTCCACTTT.

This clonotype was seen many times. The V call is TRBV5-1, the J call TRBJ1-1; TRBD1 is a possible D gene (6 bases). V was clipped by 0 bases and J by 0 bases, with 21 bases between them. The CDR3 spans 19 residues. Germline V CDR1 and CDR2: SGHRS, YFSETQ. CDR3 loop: CASSLDISGFQGMNTEAFF. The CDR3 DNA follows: TGCGCCAGCAGCTTGGATATTTCGGGGTTTCAGGGGATGAACACTGAAGCTTTCTTT. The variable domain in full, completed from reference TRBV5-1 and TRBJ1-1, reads KAGVTQTPRYLIKTRGQQVTLSCSPISGHRSVSWYQQTPGQGLQFLFEYFSETQRNKGNFPGRFSGRQFSNSRSEMNVSTLELGDSALYLCASSLDISGFQGMNTEAFFGQGTRLTVV.

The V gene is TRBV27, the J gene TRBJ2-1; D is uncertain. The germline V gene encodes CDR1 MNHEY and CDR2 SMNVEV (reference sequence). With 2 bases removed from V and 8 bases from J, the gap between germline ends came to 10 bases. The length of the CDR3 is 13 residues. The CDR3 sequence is CASSLGWGYEQFF. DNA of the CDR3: TGTGCCAGCAGTTTAGGGTGGGGATATGAGCAGTTCTTC.

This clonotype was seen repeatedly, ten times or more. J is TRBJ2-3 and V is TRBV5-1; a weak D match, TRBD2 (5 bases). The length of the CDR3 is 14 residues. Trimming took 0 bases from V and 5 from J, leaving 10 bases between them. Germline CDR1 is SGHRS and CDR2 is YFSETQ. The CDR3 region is CASSLDSRGDTQYF. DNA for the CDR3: TGCGCCAGCAGCTTGGACTCCCGGGGAGATACGCAGTATTTT.

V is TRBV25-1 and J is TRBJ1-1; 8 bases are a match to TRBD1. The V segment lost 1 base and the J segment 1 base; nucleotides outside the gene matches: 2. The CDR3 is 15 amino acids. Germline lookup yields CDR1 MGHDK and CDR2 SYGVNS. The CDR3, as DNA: TGTGCCAGCAGTGAATGGGGGACAGGGAACACTGAAGCTTTCTTT. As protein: CASSEWGTGNTEAFF.

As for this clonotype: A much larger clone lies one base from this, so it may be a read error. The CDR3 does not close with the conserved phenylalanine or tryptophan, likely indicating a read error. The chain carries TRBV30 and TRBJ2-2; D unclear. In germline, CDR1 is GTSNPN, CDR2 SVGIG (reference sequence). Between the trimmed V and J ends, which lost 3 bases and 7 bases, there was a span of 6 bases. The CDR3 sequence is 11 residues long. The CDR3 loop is CAWRENGELFY. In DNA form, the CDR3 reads TGTGCCTGGAGGGAGAACGGGGAGCTGTTTTAT.

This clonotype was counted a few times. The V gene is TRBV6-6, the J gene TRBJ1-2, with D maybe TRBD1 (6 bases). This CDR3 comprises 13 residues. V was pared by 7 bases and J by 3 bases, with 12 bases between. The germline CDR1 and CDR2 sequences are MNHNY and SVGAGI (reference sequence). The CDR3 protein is CASNKEGDYGYTF. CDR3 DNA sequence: TGTGCCAGCAATAAAGAGGGGGACTATGGCTACACCTTC.

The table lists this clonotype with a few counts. The chain's CDR3 is CASSLKGGRNNEQFF. The CDR3 region has the DNA TGTGCCAGCAGTTTAAAGGGGGGGAGGAACAATGAGCAGTTCTTC. The rearrangement links TRBV12-3 or TRBV12-4 to TRBJ2-1; tentatively, D is TRBD2 (7 bases). CDR3 length: 15 residues. V lost 2 bases, J lost 5 bases, and 13 bases lay in between.

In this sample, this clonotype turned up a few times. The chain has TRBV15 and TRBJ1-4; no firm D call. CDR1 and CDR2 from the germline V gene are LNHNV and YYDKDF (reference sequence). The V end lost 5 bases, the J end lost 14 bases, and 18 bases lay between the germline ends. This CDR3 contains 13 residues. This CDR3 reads CATSPTRGMALFF. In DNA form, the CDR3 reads TGTGCCACCAGCCCGACTCGAGGGATGGCCCTGTTTTTT.

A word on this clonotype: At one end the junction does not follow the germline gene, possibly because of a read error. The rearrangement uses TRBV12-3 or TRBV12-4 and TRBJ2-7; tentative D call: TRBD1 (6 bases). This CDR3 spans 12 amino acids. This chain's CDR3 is CASTGQSSEQYF. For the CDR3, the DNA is TGTGCCAGCACCGGACAGTCCTCCGAGCAGTACTTC.

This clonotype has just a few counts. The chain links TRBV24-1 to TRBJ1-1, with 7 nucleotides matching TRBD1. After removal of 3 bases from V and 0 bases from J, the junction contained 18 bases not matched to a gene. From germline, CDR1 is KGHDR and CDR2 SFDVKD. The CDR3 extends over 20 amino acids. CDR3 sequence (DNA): TGTGCCACCAGTGATGGTGGCTTCAAATGGACAGGAGGCGTGAACACTGAAGCTTTCTTT. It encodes CATSDGGFKWTGGVNTEAFF.

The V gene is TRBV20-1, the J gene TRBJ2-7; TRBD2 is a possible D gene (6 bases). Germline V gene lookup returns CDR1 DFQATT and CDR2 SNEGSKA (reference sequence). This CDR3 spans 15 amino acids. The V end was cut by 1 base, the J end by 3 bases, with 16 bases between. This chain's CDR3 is CSARGPEGRSYEQYF. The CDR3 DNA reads TGCAGTGCTAGAGGCCCCGAGGGGAGGAGCTACGAGCAGTACTTC.

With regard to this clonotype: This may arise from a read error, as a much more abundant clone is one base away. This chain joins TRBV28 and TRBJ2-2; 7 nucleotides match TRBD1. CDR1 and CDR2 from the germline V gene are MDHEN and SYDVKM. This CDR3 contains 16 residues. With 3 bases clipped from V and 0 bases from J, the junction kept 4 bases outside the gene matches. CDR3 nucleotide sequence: TGTGCCAGCAGTTTCCCCGGGACAGCGAACACCGGGGAGCTGTTTTTT. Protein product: CASSFPGTANTGELFF.

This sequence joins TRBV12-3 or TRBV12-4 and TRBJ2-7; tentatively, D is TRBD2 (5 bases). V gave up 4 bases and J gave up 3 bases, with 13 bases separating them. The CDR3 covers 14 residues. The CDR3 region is CASSYTGTDYEQYF. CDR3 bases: TGTGCCAGCAGTTACACGGGAACGGACTACGAGCAGTACTTC.

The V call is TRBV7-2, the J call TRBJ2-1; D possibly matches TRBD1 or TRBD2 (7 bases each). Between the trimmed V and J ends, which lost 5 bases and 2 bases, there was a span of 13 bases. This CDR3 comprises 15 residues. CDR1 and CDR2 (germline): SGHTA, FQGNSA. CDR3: CASSPGGGPYNEQFF. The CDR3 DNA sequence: TGTGCCAGCAGCCCAGGGGGGGGACCCTACAATGAGCAGTTCTTC. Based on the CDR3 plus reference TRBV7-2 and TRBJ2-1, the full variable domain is GAGVSQSPSNKVTEKGKDVELRCDPISGHTALYWYRQSLGQGLEFLIYFQGNSAPDKSGLPSDRFSAERTGGSVSTLTIQRTQQEDSAVYLCASSPGGGPYNEQFFGPGTRLTVL.

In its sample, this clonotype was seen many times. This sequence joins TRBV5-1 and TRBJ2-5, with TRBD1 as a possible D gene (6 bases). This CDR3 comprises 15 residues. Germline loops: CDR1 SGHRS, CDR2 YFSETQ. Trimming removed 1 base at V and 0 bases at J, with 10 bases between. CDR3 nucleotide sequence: TGCGCCAGCAGCTTGATGACAGGACACCAAGAGACCCAGTACTTC. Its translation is CASSLMTGHQETQYF.

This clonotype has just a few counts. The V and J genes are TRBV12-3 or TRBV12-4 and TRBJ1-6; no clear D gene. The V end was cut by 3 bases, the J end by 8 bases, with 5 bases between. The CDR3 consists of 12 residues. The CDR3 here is CASSFIDSPLHF. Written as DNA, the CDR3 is TGTGCCAGCAGTTTCATAGATTCACCCCTCCACTTT.

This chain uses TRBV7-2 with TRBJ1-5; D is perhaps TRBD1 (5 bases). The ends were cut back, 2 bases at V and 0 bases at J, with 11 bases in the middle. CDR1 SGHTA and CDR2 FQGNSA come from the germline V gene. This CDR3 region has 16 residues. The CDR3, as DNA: TGTGCCAGCAGCTTAAATGGCAGGGTTAGCAATCAGCCCCAGCATTTT. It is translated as CASSLNGRVSNQPQHF.

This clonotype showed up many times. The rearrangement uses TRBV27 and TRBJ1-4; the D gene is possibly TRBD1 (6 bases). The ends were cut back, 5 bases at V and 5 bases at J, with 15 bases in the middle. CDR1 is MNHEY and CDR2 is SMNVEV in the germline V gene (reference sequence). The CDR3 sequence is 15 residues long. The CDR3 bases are TGTGCCAGCAGTCGTGACAGGCTATCGAATGAAAAACTGTTTTTT. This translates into CASSRDRLSNEKLFF.

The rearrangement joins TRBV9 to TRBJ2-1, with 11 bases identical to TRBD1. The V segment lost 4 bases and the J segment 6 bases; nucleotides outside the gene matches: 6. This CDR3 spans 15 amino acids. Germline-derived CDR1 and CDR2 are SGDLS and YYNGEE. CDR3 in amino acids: CASSPGTGGGNEQFF. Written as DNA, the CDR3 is TGTGCCAGCAGCCCGGGGACAGGGGGGGGCAATGAGCAGTTCTTC.

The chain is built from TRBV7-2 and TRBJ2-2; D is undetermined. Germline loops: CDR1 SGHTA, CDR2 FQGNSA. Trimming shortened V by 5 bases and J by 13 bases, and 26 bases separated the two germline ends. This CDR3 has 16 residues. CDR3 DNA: TGTGCCAGCAGCCTAAGGGCAGCCAGTGCCTCAAGTGGGCTGTTTTTT. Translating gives CASSLRAASASSGLFF. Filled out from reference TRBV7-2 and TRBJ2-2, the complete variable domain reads GAGVSQSPSNKVTEKGKDVELRCDPISGHTALYWYRQSLGQGLEFLIYFQGNSAPDKSGLPSDRFSAERTGGSVSTLTIQRTQQEDSAVYLCASSLRAASASSGLFFGEGSRLTVL.

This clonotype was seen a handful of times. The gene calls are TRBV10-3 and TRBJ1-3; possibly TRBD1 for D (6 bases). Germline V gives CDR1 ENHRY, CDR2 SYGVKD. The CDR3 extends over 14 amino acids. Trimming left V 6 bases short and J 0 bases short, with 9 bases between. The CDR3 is CAIRTGNSGNTIYF. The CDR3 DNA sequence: TGTGCCATCAGAACAGGGAACTCTGGAAACACCATATATTTT.

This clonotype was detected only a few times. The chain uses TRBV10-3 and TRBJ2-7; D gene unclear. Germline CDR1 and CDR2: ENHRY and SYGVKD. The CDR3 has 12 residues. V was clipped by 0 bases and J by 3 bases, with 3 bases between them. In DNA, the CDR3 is TGTGCCATCAGTGAGTCGGACTACGAGCAGTACGTC. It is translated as CAISESDYEQYV.

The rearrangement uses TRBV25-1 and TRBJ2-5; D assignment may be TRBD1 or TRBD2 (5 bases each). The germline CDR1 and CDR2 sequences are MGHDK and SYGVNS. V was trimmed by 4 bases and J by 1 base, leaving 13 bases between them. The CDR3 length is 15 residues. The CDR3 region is CASSAFNGAQETQYF. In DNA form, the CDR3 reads TGTGCCAGCAGTGCCTTTAACGGGGCCCAAGAGACCCAGTACTTC.

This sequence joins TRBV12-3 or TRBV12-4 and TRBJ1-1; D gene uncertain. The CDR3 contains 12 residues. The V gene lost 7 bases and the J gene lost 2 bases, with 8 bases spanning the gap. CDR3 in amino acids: CASTLINTEAFF. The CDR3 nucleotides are TGTGCCAGCACGCTTATAAACACTGAAGCTTTCTTT.